This T cell receptor (beta chain) was recorded in a study of immune evolution from preneoplasia to lung adenocarcinoma. To note about this clone: No antigen is known for it.

This table comes from immunoSEQ multiplex PCR, and its TCRdb copy is limited to in-frame clones, with some not included. The sample lists about 11,000 clones; about nine tenths were seen once. Germline V gives CDR1 MDHEN, CDR2 SYDVKM. The germline V and J ends were trimmed by 4 bases and 4 bases, with 16 bases remaining between them. The CDR3 loop spans 16 amino acids. Histologic diagnosis was independently verified by two lung pathologists. Study outcomes and limitations: Normal lung had the highest top T cell clone frequencies.

This chain connects TRBV28 to TRBJ1-4; TRBD1 might be the D (5 bases). Sequenced material: FFPE invasive lung adenocarcinoma tissue. This TCR was recovered from a person aged 65-85 years with invasive lung adenocarcinoma. The CDR3 DNA is TGTGCCAGCAGTTCAGTACCGGGACGGATTAATGAAAAACTGTTTTTT. It codes for CASSSVPGRINEKLFF.